Reported below is one T cell receptor beta chain. This entry belongs to a study of T-cell reconstitution after alpha-beta-depleted transplantation in children. Unique molecular identifiers tagged the TCRbeta library. TCRdb ran MiXCR on the PCR reads and lists one entry per CDR3 protein. The table includes about 610,000 distinct CDR3 sequences, 10% detected once. The sample here was PBMCs from the stem cell graft donor, taken from the stem cell graft. The source is a human donor who donated a stem cell graft to a child with acute myeloid leukemia.

The CDR3 is CASSLVGTSGSFHEQYF. CDR3 DNA sequence: TGCGCCAGCAGCTTGGTAGGGACTAGCGGGAGTTTCCACGAGCAGTACTTC. The chain carries TRBV5-1 and TRBJ2-7; 14 bases align to TRBD2. The germline V gene has CDR1 SGHRS and CDR2 YFSETQ. This CDR3 has 17 residues. The J segment lost 5 bases and the V segment lost 0 bases, leaving 7 bases of the junction unmatched.